This TCR beta chain originates from a study of blood T cell repertoires in COVID-19. The assay was immunoSEQ multiplex PCR, and TCRdb's table has in-frame clones only and misses some. The table has under 85,000 clones, around four fifths seen once. Germline CDR1 reads SGHTA; CDR2 reads FQGNSA. Trimming took 5 bases from V and 2 from J, leaving 18 bases between them. The CDR3 totals 16 residues. The chain joins TRBV7-2 to TRBJ1-1, with D maybe TRBD1 (5 bases). Sequencing was done on a sample of peripheral blood. This clonotype was obtained from a man at least 80 years old with active or convalescent COVID-19. The CDR3 DNA reads as TGTGCCAGCAGCCCACATGGTGGACAAACAAACACTGAAGCTTTCTTT. Residues: CASSPHGGQTNTEAFF.